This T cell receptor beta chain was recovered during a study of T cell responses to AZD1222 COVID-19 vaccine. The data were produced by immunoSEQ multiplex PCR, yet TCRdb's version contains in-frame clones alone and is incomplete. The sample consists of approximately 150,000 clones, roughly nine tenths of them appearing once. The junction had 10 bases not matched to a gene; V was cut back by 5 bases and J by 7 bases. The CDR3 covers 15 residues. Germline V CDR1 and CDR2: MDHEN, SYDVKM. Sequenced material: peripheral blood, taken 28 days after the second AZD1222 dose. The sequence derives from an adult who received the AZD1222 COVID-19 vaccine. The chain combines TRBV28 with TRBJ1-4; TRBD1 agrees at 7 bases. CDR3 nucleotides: TGTGCCAGCAGTCTGATAAAGGGGGCAGGTGAAAAACTGTTTTTT. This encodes CASSLIKGAGEKLFF.